A selection of T cell receptor beta chains follows, all from one sample in a study of OX40 agonist ivuxolimab in advanced cancers. Repertoires were generated with immunoSEQ multiplex PCR, while TCRdb's copy carries only in-frame clones and drops some. The sample lists 76,000 or so clones, about 82% seen once, with roughly 0.61% in the top ten. Sequencing used CD4+ or CD8+ T cells sorted from blood, obtained in a trial of the OX40 agonist ivuxolimab. The receptors shown here come from an adult with an advanced solid tumor such as melanoma, head and neck, liver or kidney cancer. Each CDR3 is given with its conserved first and last residue. D genes are given only for firm matches. A clone size is listed for some rows: how often the clone was seen (once, few, many), or a class if it is expanded.

size	V	J	D	CDR3	DNA
.	TRBV6-6	TRBJ2-7	.	CASRPTSGFYEQYF	TGTGCCAGCAGGCCAACTTCGGGATTCTACGAGCAGTACTTC
.	TRBV18	TRBJ1-4	.	CASSAEINEKLFF	TGTGCCAGCTCCGCGGAGATTAATGAAAAACTGTTTTTT
.	TRBV10-2	TRBJ2-7	.	CATGDRGRQGTTRREQYF	TGCGCCACAGGTGACCGGGGTAGGCAGGGAACAACTCGTAGAGAGCAGTACTTC
.	TRBV2	TRBJ1-4	.	CASRRGYGEKLFF	TGTGCCAGCAGGCGGGGTTATGGGGAAAAACTGTTTTTT
once	TRBV6-1	TRBJ1-3	.	CASSAQFSGNTIYF	TGTGCCAGCAGTGCCCAGTTCTCTGGAAACACCATATATTTT
.	TRBV5-8	TRBJ1-5	.	CASSLGDTRAQPQHF	TGTGCCAGCAGCTTGGGGGACACGCGCGCTCAGCCCCAGCATTTT
.	TRBV7-9	TRBJ2-5	.	CASSLMSGEETQYF	TGTGCCAGCAGCTTAATGTCAGGGGAAGAGACCCAGTACTTC
.	TRBV7-8	TRBJ1-2	.	CASSRPGEVQGYTF	TGTGCCAGCAGTCGGCCCGGTGAGGTCCAAGGCTACACCTTC
few	TRBV2	TRBJ1-1	.	CASSQQNTEAFF	TGTGCCAGCAGTCAGCAGAACACTGAAGCTTTCTTT
.	TRBV15	TRBJ2-1	TRBD1	CATSRGQVENEQFF	TGTGCCACCAGCAGGGGACAGGTAGAGAATGAGCAGTTCTTC
.	TRBV5-1	TRBJ1-1	TRBD1	CASSWLDRVKRNTEAFF	TGCGCCAGCAGCTGGCTAGACAGGGTGAAGAGAAACACTGAAGCTTTCTTT
.	TRBV27	TRBJ1-6	TRBD1	CASSLRQGFDSPLHF	TGTGCCAGCAGTTTACGACAGGGTTTCGATTCACCCCTCCACTTT
.	TRBV11-2	TRBJ2-4	.	CASSSSFDRGDIQYF	TGTGCCAGCAGCTCGTCGTTCGACAGAGGAGACATTCAGTACTTC
.	TRBV5-4	TRBJ2-1	TRBD2	CASRASGEPKQFF	TGTGCCAGCCGGGCTAGCGGGGAGCCGAAGCAGTTCTTC
.	TRBV7-7	TRBJ1-5	.	CASSLGVDQPQHF	TGTGCTAGCAGCTTGGGAGTGGATCAGCCCCAGCATTTT
.	TRBV5-1	TRBJ2-3	.	CASSPAGEAHLDTQYF	TGCGCCAGCAGCCCCGCTGGGGAAGCACACTTAGATACGCAGTATTTT
.	TRBV30	TRBJ2-7	.	CAWRGLGSYEQYF	TGTGCCTGGAGGGGTTTGGGGTCCTACGAGCAGTACTTC
.	TRBV2	TRBJ2-3	.	CASPRGLPTDTQYF	TGTGCCAGCCCCAGGGGACTACCCACAGATACGCAGTATTTT
once	TRBV9	TRBJ1-6	TRBD1	CASSARDRANSPLHF	TGTGCCAGCAGCGCCCGGGACAGGGCTAATTCACCCCTCCACTTT
.	TRBV30	TRBJ1-2	.	CAWSPWGSDGYTF	TGTGCCTGGAGCCCATGGGGGTCTGACGGCTACACCTTC
.	TRBV27	TRBJ2-7	TRBD2	CASSKGLGPYEQYF	TGTGCCAGCAGTAAAGGACTAGGTCCCTACGAGCAGTACTTC
.	TRBV27	TRBJ1-1	.	CASSLFPGPEAFF	TGTGCCAGCAGTTTATTTCCGGGGCCTGAAGCTTTCTTT
.	TRBV9	TRBJ2-2	.	CASSVGGGETGELFF	TGTGCCAGCAGCGTAGGTGGAGGGGAGACCGGGGAGCTGTTTTTT
.	TRBV6-5	TRBJ2-3	.	CASRPRGMDTQYF	TGTGCCAGCAGGCCCAGGGGTATGGATACGCAGTATTTT
.	TRBV5-5	TRBJ1-4	.	CASSQGQGFTNEKLFF	TGTGCCAGCAGCCAAGGGCAGGGGTTCACTAATGAAAAACTGTTTTTT
.	TRBV2	TRBJ1-4	.	CASGWGPKLFF	TGTGCCAGCGGATGGGGACCAAAACTGTTTTTT
.	TRBV19	TRBJ2-5	.	CASSMFGSRETQYF	TGTGCCAGTAGTATGTTTGGCAGCAGGGAGACCCAGTACTTC
.	TRBV5-1	TRBJ2-6	.	CASSLAVLRTGANVLTF	TGCGCCAGCAGCTTGGCGGTCCTTAGAACTGGGGCCAACGTCCTGACTTTC
.	TRBV6-1	TRBJ2-1	.	CASSEVQEQFF	TGTGCCAGCAGCGAGGTACAGGAGCAGTTCTTC
.	TRBV6-1	TRBJ1-1	.	CASSDTTRGEAFF	TGTGCCAGCAGTGATACCACAAGGGGTGAAGCTTTCTTT
.	TRBV7-9	TRBJ1-5	.	CASSSDRGGGNQPQHF	TGTGCCAGCAGCTCCGACCGGGGGGGAGGGAATCAGCCCCAGCATTTT
.	TRBV11-3	TRBJ2-7	TRBD2	CASSSGLVYEQYF	TGTGCCAGCAGCTCGGGACTAGTCTACGAGCAGTACTTC
.	TRBV6-1	TRBJ2-5	.	CASSEALLVAAETQYF	TGTGCCAGCAGTGAAGCGCTTCTGGTAGCTGCCGAGACCCAGTACTTC
.	TRBV2	TRBJ2-7	.	CASTGVGDEQYF	TGTGCCAGCACCGGCGTGGGGGACGAGCAGTACTTC
.	TRBV2	TRBJ1-5	TRBD1	CASSVEQGSNQPQHF	TGTGCCAGCAGTGTGGAACAGGGGAGCAATCAGCCCCAGCATTTT
.	TRBV2	TRBJ2-3	.	CASSEGNPHTQYF	TGTGCCAGCAGTGAAGGAAATCCTCATACGCAGTATTTT
.	TRBV5-8	TRBJ2-5	.	CASSLAVGQPGETQYF	TGTGCCAGCAGCTTGGCGGTCGGGCAGCCGGGGGAGACCCAGTACTTC
.	TRBV11-2	TRBJ2-5	.	CASSRGTPVVETQYF	TGTGCCAGCAGCCGGGGAACCCCTGTTGTGGAGACCCAGTACTTC
.	TRBV27	TRBJ2-2	.	CASSPLPGAKSPGELFF	TGTGCCAGCAGTCCCCTGCCGGGTGCGAAGTCCCCCGGGGAGCTGTTTTTT
.	TRBV2	TRBJ2-3	TRBD2	CASSEFTSGTTDTQYF	TGTGCCAGCAGTGAATTCACTAGCGGGACCACAGATACGCAGTATTTT
.	TRBV28	TRBJ2-3	TRBD2	CASSLRTSGRTDTQYF	TGTGCCAGCAGTTTAAGGACTAGTGGGAGGACAGATACGCAGTATTTT
.	TRBV7-2	TRBJ1-3	.	CASSPSNGNTIYF	TGTGCCAGCAGCCCATCCAATGGAAACACCATATATTTT
.	TRBV30	TRBJ1-1	TRBD1	CAWSLGTGGSLNTEAFF	TGTGCCTGGAGTCTCGGGACAGGGGGTTCTTTGAACACTGAAGCTTTCTTT
.	TRBV5-6	TRBJ1-6	TRBD1	CASRTRDRGLDSPLHF	TGTGCCAGCAGAACCCGGGACAGGGGATTAGATTCACCCCTCCACTTT
.	TRBV7-3	TRBJ2-7	TRBD1	CASSSTGGAGEQYF	TGTGCCAGCAGCTCGACAGGGGGCGCGGGCGAGCAGTACTTC
once	TRBV6-1	TRBJ2-5	.	CASREGVVETQYF	TGTGCCAGCAGGGAAGGGGTGGTCGAGACCCAGTACTTC
once	TRBV14	TRBJ2-1	TRBD1	CASSHPGDSAYNEQFF	TGTGCCAGCAGCCACCCTGGGGACAGTGCCTACAATGAGCAGTTCTTC
.	TRBV27	TRBJ2-2	TRBD1	CASSLLIIPDRGRRGTGELFF	TGTGCCAGCAGTTTACTAATCATCCCGGACAGGGGGCGCAGAGGGACCGGGGAGCTGTTTTTT
.	TRBV29-1	TRBJ1-5	.	CSVGASGRGNQPQHF	TGCAGCGTTGGTGCTTCAGGGCGGGGCAATCAGCCCCAGCATTTT
.	TRBV5-1	TRBJ2-1	.	CASSVAYDEQFF	TGCGCCAGCAGCGTGGCTTATGATGAGCAGTTCTTC
.	TRBV7-2	TRBJ2-1	.	CASSLPTRLRVRDEQFF	TGTGCCAGCAGCCTCCCGACTAGACTTCGGGTCCGGGATGAGCAGTTCTTC
.	TRBV5-6	TRBJ2-1	.	CASRLGGRYNEQFF	TGTGCCAGCAGACTAGGAGGCCGTTACAATGAGCAGTTCTTC
.	TRBV19	TRBJ2-1	TRBD1	CASSIAGQGASYNEQFF	TGTGCCAGTAGTATAGCAGGACAGGGGGCATCCTACAATGAGCAGTTCTTC
once	TRBV19	TRBJ1-2	.	CASSATGGSHYGYTF	TGTGCCAGTAGTGCGACGGGGGGGTCCCACTATGGCTACACCTTC
.	TRBV4-3	TRBJ1-4	.	CASSQVTEGGQGTNEKLFF	TGCGCCAGCAGCCAAGTCACCGAGGGGGGTCAGGGTACTAATGAAAAACTGTTTTTT